This T cell receptor beta chain was recorded in a study of cytomegalovirus exposure and HLA in healthy donors. The CDR3 length is 16 residues. CDR1 is MNHNS and CDR2 is SASEGT in the germline V gene. V shed 1 base and J shed 0 bases, with 12 bases lying between them. Primers included in the PCR were 60 Vbeta and 13 Jbeta primers. Clones were read by immunoSEQ multiplex PCR, and TCRdb kept only the in-frame ones, dropping some. The table shows around 170,000 clones, with roughly 83% occurring only once. This sequence was found in a boy between 2 and 10 years old in good health and CMV-seronegative. Sequencing was performed on PBMCs. The chain links TRBV6-1 to TRBJ1-2; D may be TRBD1 (5 bases). The CDR3: CASSEEGFLPNYGYTF. For the CDR3, the DNA is TGTGCCAGCAGTGAAGAGGGGTTCCTCCCTAACTATGGCTACACCTTC.